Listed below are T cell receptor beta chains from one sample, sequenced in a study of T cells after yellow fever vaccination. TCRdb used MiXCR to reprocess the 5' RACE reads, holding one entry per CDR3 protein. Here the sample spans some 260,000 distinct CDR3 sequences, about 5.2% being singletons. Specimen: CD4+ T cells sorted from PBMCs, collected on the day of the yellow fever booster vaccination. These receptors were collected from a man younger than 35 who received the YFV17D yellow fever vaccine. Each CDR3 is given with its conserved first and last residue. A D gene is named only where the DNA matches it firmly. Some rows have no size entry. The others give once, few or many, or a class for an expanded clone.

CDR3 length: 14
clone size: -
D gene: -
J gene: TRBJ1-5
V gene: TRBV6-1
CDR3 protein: CASSDSYSNQPQHF
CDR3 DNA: TGTGCCAGCAGTGACAGCTATAGCAATCAGCCCCAGCATTTT

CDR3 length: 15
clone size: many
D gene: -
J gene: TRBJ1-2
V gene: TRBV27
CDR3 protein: CASSHYRSANYGYTF
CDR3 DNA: TGTGCCAGCAGTCACTACAGGTCAGCTAACTATGGCTACACCTTC

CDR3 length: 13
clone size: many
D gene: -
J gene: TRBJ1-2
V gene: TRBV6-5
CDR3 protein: CASSRGADYGYTF
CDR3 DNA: TGTGCCAGCAGTCGTGGGGCAGACTATGGCTACACCTTC

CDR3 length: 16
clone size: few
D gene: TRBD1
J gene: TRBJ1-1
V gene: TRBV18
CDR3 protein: CASSGRQGPGNTEAFF
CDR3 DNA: TGTGCCAGCTCAGGTAGACAGGGGCCGGGAAACACTGAAGCTTTCTTT

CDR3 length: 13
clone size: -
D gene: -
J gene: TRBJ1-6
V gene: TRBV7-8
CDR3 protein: CASRVQMNSPLHF
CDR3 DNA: TGTGCCAGCAGGGTACAAATGAATTCACCCCTCCACTTT

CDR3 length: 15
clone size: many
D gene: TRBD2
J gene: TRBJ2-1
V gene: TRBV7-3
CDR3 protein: CASSLRGGGINEQFF
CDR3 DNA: TGTGCCAGCAGCTTACGCGGCGGGGGAATCAATGAGCAGTTCTTC

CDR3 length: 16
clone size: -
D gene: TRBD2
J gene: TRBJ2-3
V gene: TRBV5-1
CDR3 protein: CASTLGTSGSRDRQYF
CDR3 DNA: TGCGCCAGCACCCTGGGAACTAGCGGGAGCCGAGATAGGCAGTATTTT

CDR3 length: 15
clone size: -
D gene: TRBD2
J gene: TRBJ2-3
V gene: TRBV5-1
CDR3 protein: CASSLRERSTDTQYF
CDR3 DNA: TGCGCCAGCAGCCTGCGGGAGAGGAGCACAGATACGCAGTATTTT

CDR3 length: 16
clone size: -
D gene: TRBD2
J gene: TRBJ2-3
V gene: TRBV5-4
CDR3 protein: CASTLTGTSVTDTQYF
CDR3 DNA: TGTGCCAGCACCTTAACCGGGACTAGCGTCACAGATACGCAGTATTTT

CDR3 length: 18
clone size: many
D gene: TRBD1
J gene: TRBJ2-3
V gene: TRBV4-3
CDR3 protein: CASSQDFGQVLSTDTQYF
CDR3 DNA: TGCGCCAGCAGCCAAGATTTCGGACAGGTCCTCAGCACAGATACGCAGTATTTT

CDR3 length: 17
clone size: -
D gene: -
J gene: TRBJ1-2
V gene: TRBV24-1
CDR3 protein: CATSDPRQPDSPYGYTF
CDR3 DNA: TGTGCCACCAGTGACCCCCGACAGCCGGACAGCCCGTATGGCTACACCTTC

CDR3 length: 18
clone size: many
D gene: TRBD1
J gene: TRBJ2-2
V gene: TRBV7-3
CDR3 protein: CASSVTRGTGRNTGELFF
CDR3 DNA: TGTGCCAGCAGCGTAACCAGAGGGACAGGGAGGAACACCGGGGAGCTGTTTTTT

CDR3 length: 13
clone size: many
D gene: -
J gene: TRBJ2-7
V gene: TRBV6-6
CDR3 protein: CASSYGGTYEQYF
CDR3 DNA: TGTGCCAGCAGTTACGGGGGTACCTACGAGCAGTACTTC

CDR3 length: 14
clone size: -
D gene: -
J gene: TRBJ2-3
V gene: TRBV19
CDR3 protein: CASSIGGAADTQYF
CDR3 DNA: TGTGCCAGTAGTATCGGCGGGGCCGCAGATACGCAGTATTTT

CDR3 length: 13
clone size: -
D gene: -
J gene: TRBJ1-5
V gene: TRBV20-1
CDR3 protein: CSARAQYNQPQHF
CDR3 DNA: TGCAGTGCTAGGGCACAGTACAATCAGCCCCAGCATTTT